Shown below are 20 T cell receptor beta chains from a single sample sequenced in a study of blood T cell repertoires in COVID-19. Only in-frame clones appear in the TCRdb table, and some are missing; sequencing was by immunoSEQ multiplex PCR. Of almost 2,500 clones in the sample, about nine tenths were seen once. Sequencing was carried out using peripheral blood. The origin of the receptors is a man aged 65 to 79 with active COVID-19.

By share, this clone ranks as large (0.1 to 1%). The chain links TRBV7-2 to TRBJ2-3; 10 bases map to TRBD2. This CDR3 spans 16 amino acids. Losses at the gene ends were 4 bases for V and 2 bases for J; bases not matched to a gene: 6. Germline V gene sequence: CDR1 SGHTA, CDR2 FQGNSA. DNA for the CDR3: TGTGCCAGCAGCTCGGATAGCGGGGGGATCACAGATACGCAGTATTTT. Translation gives CASSSDSGGITDTQYF.

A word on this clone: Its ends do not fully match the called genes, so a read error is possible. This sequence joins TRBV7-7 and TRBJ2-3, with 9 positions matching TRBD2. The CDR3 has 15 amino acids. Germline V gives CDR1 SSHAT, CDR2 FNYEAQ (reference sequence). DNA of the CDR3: TGTGCTAGCAGCTCCGGACTAGCGAAGACAGATACGCAGTATTTT. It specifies CASSSGLAKTDTQYF.

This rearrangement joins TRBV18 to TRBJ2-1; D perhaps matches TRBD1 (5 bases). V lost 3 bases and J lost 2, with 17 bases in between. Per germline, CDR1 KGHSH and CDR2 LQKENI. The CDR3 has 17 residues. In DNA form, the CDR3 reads TGTGCCAGCTCACCCCGTCAGGGTGGGGCCACCTACAATGAGCAGTTCTTC. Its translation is CASSPRQGGATYNEQFF.

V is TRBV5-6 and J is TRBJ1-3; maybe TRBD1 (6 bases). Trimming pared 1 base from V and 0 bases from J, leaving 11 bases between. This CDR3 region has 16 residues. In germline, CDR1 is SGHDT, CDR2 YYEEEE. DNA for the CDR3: TGTGCCAGCAGCTTGATCGACAGGAGCTCTGGAAACACCATATATTTT. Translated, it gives CASSLIDRSSGNTIYF.

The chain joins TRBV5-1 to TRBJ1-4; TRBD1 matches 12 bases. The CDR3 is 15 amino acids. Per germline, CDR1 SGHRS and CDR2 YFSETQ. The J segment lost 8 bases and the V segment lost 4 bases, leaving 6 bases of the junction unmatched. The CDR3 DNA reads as TGCGCCAGCAGCAGGGGGACAGGGGGCCAAGAAAAACTGTTTTTT. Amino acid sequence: CASSRGTGGQEKLFF.

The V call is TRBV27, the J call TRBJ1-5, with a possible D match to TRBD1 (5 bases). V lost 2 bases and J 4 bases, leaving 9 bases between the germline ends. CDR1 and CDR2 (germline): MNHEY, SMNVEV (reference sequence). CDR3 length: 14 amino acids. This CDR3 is CASSLDSPNQPQHF. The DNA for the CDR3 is TGTGCCAGCAGTTTAGACAGCCCAAATCAGCCCCAGCATTTT.

CDR3 in amino acids: CASSPFSLTPTGNEQFF. The DNA for the CDR3 is TGTGCCAGCAGTCCCTTTTCATTAACACCTACAGGGAATGAGCAGTTCTTC. This chain joins TRBV27 and TRBJ2-1; possible D gene TRBD1, 6 bases. Germline V CDR1 and CDR2: MNHEY, SMNVEV (reference sequence). Trimming removed 5 bases at V and 7 bases at J, with 24 bases between. This CDR3 comprises 17 residues.

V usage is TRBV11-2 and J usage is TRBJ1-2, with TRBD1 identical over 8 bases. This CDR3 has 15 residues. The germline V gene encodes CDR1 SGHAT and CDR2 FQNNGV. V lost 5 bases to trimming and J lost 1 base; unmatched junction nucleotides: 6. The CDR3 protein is CASSIGQGFNYGYTF. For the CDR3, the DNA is TGTGCCAGCAGCATTGGACAGGGTTTTAACTATGGCTACACCTTC. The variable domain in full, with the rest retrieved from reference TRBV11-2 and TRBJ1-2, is EAGVAQSPRYKIIEKRQSVAFWCNPISGHATLYWYQQILGQGPKLLIQFQNNGVVDDSQLPKDRFSAERLKGVDSTLKIQPAKLEDSAVYLCASSIGQGFNYGYTFGSGTRLTVV.

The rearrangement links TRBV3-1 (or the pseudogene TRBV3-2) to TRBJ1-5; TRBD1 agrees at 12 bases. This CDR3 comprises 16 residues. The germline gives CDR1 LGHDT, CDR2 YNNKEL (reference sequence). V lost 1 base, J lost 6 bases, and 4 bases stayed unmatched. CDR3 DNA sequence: TGTGCCAGCAGCCAAGCGGGACAGGGGGCTTTTCAGCCCCAGCATTTT. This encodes CASSQAGQGAFQPQHF.

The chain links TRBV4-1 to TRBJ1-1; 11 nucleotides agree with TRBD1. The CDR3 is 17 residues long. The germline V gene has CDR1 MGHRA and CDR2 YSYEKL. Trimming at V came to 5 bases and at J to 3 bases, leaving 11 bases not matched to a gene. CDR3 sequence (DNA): TGCGCCAGCAGCTACGGACAGGGGGCGCGTTCTCACACTGAAGCTTTCTTT. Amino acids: CASSYGQGARSHTEAFF.

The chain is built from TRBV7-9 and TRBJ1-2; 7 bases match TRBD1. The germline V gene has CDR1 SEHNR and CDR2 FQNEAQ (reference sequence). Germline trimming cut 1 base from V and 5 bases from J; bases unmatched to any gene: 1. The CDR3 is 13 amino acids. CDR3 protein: CASSLEQGYGYTF. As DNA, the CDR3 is TGTGCCAGCAGCTTAGAACAGGGGTATGGCTACACCTTC.

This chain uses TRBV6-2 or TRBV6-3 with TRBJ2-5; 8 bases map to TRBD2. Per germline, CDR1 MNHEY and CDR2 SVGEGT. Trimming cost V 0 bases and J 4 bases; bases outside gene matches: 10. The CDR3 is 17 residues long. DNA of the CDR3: TGTGCCAGCAGTTACTCCCTGGGGGTAGCGGGATCAGAGACCCAGTACTTC. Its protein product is CASSYSLGVAGSETQYF.

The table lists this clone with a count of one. CDR3 bases: TGTGCTAGTGGTTCACCAGGGGGCAGGAAGACCCAGTACTTC. Protein: CASGSPGGRKTQYF. V usage is TRBV12-5 and J usage is TRBJ2-5; 8 bases are a match to TRBD1. Trimming at V came to 4 bases and at J to 6 bases, leaving 7 bases not matched to a gene. There are 14 residues in the CDR3. Germline CDR1 LGHNT, CDR2 FRNRAP.

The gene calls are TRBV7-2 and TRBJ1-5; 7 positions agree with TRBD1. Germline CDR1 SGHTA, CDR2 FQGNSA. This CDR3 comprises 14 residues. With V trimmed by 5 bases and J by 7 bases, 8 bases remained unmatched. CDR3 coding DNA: TGTGCCAGCAGCCTGAGACAGGGTGGCCAGCCCCAGCATTTT. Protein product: CASSLRQGGQPQHF. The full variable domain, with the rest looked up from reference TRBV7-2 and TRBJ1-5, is GAGVSQSPSNKVTEKGKDVELRCDPISGHTALYWYRQSLGQGLEFLIYFQGNSAPDKSGLPSDRFSAERTGGSVSTLTIQRTQQEDSAVYLCASSLRQGGQPQHFGDGTRLSIL.

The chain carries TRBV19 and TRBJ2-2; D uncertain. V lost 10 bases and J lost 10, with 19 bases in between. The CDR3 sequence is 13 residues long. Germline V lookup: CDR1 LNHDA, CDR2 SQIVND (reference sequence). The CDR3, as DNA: TGTGCCACCCTAGTCGTGGGTACGGAGGAGCTGTTTTTT. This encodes CATLVVGTEELFF.

The CDR3 is CASSVQTGTYGYTF. DNA for the CDR3: TGTGCCAGCAGCGTCCAGACAGGGACCTATGGCTACACCTTC. This rearrangement joins TRBV9 to TRBJ1-2; TRBD1 matches 7 bases. V dropped 2 bases and J dropped 4; count of bases not matched to a gene: 5. The CDR3 is 14 amino acids. Germline V gene lookup returns CDR1 SGDLS and CDR2 YYNGEE.

The CDR3 bases are TGTGCCAGCAGCCAAGTCCGGAATCAGCCCCAGCATTTT. Amino acid sequence: CASSQVRNQPQHF. The chain couples TRBV3-1 (or the pseudogene TRBV3-2) to TRBJ1-5; D not resolved. Germline loops: CDR1 LGHDT, CDR2 YNNKEL (reference sequence). V lost 1 base and J 4 bases, leaving 5 bases between the germline ends. This CDR3 comprises 13 residues.

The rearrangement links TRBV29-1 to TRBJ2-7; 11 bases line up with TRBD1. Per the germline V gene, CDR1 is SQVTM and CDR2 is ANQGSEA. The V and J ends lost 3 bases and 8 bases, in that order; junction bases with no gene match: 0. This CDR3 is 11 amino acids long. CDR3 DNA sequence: TGCAGCGTTGAGGACAGGGGGCAGCAGTACTTC. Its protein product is CSVEDRGQQYF.

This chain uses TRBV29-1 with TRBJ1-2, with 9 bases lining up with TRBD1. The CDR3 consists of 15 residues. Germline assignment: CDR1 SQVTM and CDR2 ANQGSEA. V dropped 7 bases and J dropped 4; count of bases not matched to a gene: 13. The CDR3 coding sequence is TGCAGCGCAAAGTCCACAGGGGGCCGCGTCTATGGCTACACCTTC. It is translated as CSAKSTGGRVYGYTF. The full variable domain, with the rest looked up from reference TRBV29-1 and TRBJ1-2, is SAVISQKPSRDICQRGTSLTIQCQVDSQVTMMFWYRQQPGQSLTLIATANQGSEATYESGFVIDKFPISRPNLTFSTLTVSNMSPEDSSIYLCSAKSTGGRVYGYTFGSGTRLTVV.

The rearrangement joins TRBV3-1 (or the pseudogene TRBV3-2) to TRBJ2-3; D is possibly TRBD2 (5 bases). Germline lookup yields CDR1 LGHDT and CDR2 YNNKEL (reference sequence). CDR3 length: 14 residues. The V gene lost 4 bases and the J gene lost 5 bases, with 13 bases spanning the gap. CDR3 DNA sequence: TGTGCCAGCAGCCGGAGGACTGAGGAAGATACGCAGTATTTT. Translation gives CASSRRTEEDTQYF.